These T cell receptor beta chains were read from a single sample in a study of cytomegalovirus exposure and HLA in healthy donors. The table came from immunoSEQ multiplex PCR; TCRdb's copy has only in-frame clones and leaves some out. The sample shows 140,000 to 150,000 clones, around three quarters of them seen only once. The sample taken for sequencing was PBMCs. These receptors originate from a man between 40 and 49 years old in good health and CMV-seropositive. Each CDR3 is given with its conserved first and last residue. The order of the fields is J gene, D gene, clone size, V gene, CDR3 protein, CDR3 DNA. D genes are given only for firm matches. Rows give clone size only sometimes, using once, few, many, or a class for an expanded clone.

j_gene: TRBJ1-2
d_gene: NA
abundance: NA
v_gene: TRBV14
CDR3aa: CASSQAGGKSIYGYTF
CDR3nt: TGTGCCAGCAGCCAAGCGGGGGGCAAATCCATCTATGGCTACACCTTC

j_gene: TRBJ2-2
d_gene: TRBD1
abundance: NA
v_gene: TRBV7-2
CDR3aa: CASSLRQGNTGELFF
CDR3nt: TGTGCCAGCAGCTTAAGACAGGGGAACACCGGGGAGCTGTTTTTT

j_gene: TRBJ2-7
d_gene: TRBD1
abundance: once
v_gene: TRBV11-2
CDR3aa: CASSLVGTETYEQYF
CDR3nt: TGTGCCAGCAGCTTGGTTGGGACAGAAACCTACGAGCAGTACTTC

j_gene: TRBJ2-1
d_gene: TRBD2
abundance: NA
v_gene: TRBV11-2
CDR3aa: CASSYAGAYNEQFF
CDR3nt: TGTGCCAGCAGCTACGCGGGGGCCTACAATGAGCAGTTCTTC

j_gene: TRBJ2-7
d_gene: NA
abundance: NA
v_gene: TRBV30
CDR3aa: CAWSVTGYEQYF
CDR3nt: TGTGCCTGGAGTGTAACAGGGTACGAGCAGTACTTC

j_gene: TRBJ2-7
d_gene: NA
abundance: NA
v_gene: TRBV5-4
CDR3aa: CASSLAGTSYEQYF
CDR3nt: TGTGCCAGCAGCTTGGCGGGAACCTCCTACGAGCAGTACTTC

j_gene: TRBJ1-6
d_gene: TRBD1
abundance: NA
v_gene: TRBV6-5
CDR3aa: CASSLSRTGSAPLHF
CDR3nt: TGTGCCAGCAGTCTGTCTAGGACAGGGTCAGCACCCCTCCACTTT

j_gene: TRBJ2-1
d_gene: TRBD2
abundance: NA
v_gene: TRBV29-1
CDR3aa: CSVRLPGGSYNEQFF
CDR3nt: TGCAGCGTTCGGTTGCCGGGGGGGTCCTACAATGAGCAGTTCTTC

j_gene: TRBJ1-1
d_gene: NA
abundance: NA
v_gene: TRBV7-9
CDR3aa: CASTPKAGNTEAFF
CDR3nt: TGTGCCAGCACCCCTAAGGCAGGGAACACTGAAGCTTTCTTT

j_gene: TRBJ1-2
d_gene: TRBD1
abundance: NA
v_gene: TRBV14
CDR3aa: CASSRDRGSGYTF
CDR3nt: TGTGCCAGCAGCCGCGACAGGGGAAGTGGCTACACCTTC

j_gene: TRBJ2-3
d_gene: NA
abundance: NA
v_gene: TRBV4-1
CDR3aa: CASSQDDQRTDTQYF
CDR3nt: TGCGCCAGCAGCCAAGATGATCAGCGTACAGATACGCAGTATTTT

j_gene: TRBJ2-7
d_gene: NA
abundance: NA
v_gene: TRBV5-1
CDR3aa: CASSLGGGGFYEQYF
CDR3nt: TGCGCCAGCAGCTTGGGTGGAGGGGGCTTCTACGAGCAGTACTTC

j_gene: TRBJ2-7
d_gene: TRBD2
abundance: NA
v_gene: TRBV10-3
CDR3aa: CAISVGGGSYEQYF
CDR3nt: TGTGCCATCAGTGTGGGGGGGGGCTCCTACGAGCAGTACTTC